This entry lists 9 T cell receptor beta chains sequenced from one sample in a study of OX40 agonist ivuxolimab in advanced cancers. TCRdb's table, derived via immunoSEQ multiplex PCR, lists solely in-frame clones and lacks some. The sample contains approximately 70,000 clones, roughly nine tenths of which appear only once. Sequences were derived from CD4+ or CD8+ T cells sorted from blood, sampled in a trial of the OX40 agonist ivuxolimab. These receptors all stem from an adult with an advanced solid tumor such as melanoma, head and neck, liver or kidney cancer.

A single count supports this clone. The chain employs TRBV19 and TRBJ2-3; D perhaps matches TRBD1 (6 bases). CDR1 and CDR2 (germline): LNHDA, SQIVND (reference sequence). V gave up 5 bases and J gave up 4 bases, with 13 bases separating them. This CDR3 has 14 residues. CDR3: CASSPKQGSDTQYF. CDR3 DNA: TGTGCCAGTAGTCCAAAACAGGGTTCAGATACGCAGTATTTT.

CDR3: CASSPSREVGELFF. The DNA for the CDR3 is TGTGCCAGCTCACCTTCCCGGGAGGTCGGGGAGCTGTTTTTT. This chain links TRBV18 with TRBJ2-2, with TRBD2 identical over 7 bases. V shed 3 bases and J 7 bases; nucleotides not matched to a gene: 5. The germline CDR1 and CDR2 sequences are KGHSH and LQKENI. The CDR3 spans 14 residues.

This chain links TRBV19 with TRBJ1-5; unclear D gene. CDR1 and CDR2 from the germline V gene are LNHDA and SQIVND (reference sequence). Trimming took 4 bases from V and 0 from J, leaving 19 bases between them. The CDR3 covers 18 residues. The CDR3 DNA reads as TGTGCCAGTAGTAAGGGCCGACCAGACACTAATAGCAATCAGCCCCAGCATTTT. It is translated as CASSKGRPDTNSNQPQHF.

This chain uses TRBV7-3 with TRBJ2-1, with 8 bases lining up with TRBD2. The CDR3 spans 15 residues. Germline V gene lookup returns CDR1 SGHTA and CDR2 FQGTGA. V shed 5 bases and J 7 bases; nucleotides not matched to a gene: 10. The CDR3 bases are TGTGCCAGCAGCGGTCGCGGCGGGGGGTCGAATGAGCAGTTCTTC. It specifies CASSGRGGGSNEQFF.

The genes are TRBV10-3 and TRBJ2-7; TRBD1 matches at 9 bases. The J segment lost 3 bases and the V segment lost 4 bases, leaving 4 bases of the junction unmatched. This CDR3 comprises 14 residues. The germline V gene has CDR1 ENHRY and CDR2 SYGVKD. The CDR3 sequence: CAISGSDRGYEQYF. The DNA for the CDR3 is TGTGCCATCAGTGGGTCGGACAGGGGCTACGAGCAGTACTTC.

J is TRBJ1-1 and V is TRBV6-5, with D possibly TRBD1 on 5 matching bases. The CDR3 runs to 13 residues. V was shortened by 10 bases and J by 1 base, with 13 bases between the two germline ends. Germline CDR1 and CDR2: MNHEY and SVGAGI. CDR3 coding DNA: TGTGCCACCGTGACTCAGGGGAACACTGAAGCTTTCTTT. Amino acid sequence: CATVTQGNTEAFF.

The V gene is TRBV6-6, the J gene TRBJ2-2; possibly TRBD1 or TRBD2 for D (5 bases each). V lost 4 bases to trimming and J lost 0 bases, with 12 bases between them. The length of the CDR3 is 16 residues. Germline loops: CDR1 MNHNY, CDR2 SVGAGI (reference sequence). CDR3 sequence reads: CASSLLGVANTGELFF. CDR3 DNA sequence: TGTGCCAGCAGTTTGCTGGGGGTCGCGAACACCGGGGAGCTGTTTTTT.

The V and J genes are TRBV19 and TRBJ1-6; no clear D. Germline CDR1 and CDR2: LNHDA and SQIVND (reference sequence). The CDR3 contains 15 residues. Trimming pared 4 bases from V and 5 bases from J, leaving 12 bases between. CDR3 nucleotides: TGTGCCAGTAGTAGAAGGGCTTGGGATAATTCACCCCTCCACTTT. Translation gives CASSRRAWDNSPLHF.

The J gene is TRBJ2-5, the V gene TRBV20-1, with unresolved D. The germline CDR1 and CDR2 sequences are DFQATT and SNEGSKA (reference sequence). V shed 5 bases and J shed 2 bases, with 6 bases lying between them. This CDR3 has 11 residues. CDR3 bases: TGCAGTGCTCCTCGGCAAGAGACCCAGTACTTC. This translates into CSAPRQETQYF.